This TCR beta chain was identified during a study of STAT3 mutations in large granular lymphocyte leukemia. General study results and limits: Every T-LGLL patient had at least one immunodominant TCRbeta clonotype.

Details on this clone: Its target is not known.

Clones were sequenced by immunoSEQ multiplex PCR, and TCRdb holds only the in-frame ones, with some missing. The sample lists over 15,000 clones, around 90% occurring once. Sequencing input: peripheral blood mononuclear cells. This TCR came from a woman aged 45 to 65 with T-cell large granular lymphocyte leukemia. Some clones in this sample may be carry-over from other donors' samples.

CDR3 coding DNA: TGTGCCAGCAGCCCCCTGGGGGCAGGGGGTAGGGAGTACTTC. It codes for CASSPLGAGGREYF. V and J are TRBV7-2 and TRBJ2-7, with 7 bases lining up with TRBD1. The germline CDR1 and CDR2 sequences are SGHTA and FQGNSA. The CDR3 extends over 14 amino acids. V lost 5 bases and J lost 11; bases outside the gene matches: 15.